This TCR beta chain appears in the sequencing data of a study of OX40 agonist ivuxolimab in advanced cancers. In the study overall: Patients were given ivuxolimab, an antibody that agonizes OX40 (CD134).

This clone was recorded a few times. The antigen is unknown. Notes on the study in general: It was not determined which antigens were specifically recognized by the peripheral T cells that had undergone clonal expansion.

Cycle 7 day 1, cycle 4 day 1, and baseline were the timepoints at which blood was sampled. This table comes from immunoSEQ multiplex PCR, and its TCRdb copy is limited to in-frame clones, with some not included. Among approximately 47,000 clones, roughly 90% were seen once, and the ten largest hold roughly 8.1%. Germline-derived CDR1 and CDR2 are SGHTA and FQGNSA. J gave up 0 bases and V 5 bases, and 10 bases lay outside the gene matches. The CDR3 loop spans 16 amino acids. The TCR was taken from an adult with an advanced solid tumor such as melanoma, head and neck, liver or kidney cancer. The sequenced sample was CD4+ or CD8+ T cells sorted from blood, obtained in a trial of the OX40 agonist ivuxolimab. The chain recombines TRBV7-2 with TRBJ2-7; 7 nucleotides line up with TRBD2. CDR3 amino acids: CASSPSPSGSSYEQYF. The CDR3 DNA sequence: TGTGCCAGCAGCCCCTCCCCTAGCGGAAGCTCCTACGAGCAGTACTTC.